This T cell receptor (beta chain) comes out of a study of blood T cell repertoires in COVID-19. Germline V gives CDR1 SQVTM, CDR2 ANQGSEA. The V gene end was trimmed by 6 bases and the J gene end by 0 bases; junction bases not matched to a gene: 8. The CDR3 runs 14 residues. Original data processing: Researchers report that nucleated cell counts were estimated from reference gene primer amplification. The protocol was immunoSEQ multiplex PCR, while the TCRdb copy is restricted to in-frame clones and leaves out a portion. Clonal size and the V and J genes are those of that table, whereas D and trimming came from the DNA. The table shows 200,000 to 250,000 clones, with 85% occurring only once.

The rearrangement uses TRBV29-1 and TRBJ2-7, with 7 positions matching TRBD1. The source material was peripheral blood. The clonotype was recovered from a man aged 45-65 years who had recovered from COVID-19. The CDR3 is CSVAPGTDSYEQYF. In DNA, the CDR3 is TGCAGCGTAGCCCCCGGGACAGACTCCTACGAGCAGTACTTC.